This T cell receptor (beta chain) was identified in a study of blood T cell repertoires in COVID-19. Study as a whole: The study drew acute and convalescent COVID-19 samples from the United States, Italy and Spain. T cells, B-cell-depleted T cells, or PBMCs supplied cDNA or gDNA.

Original processing notes: Amplification from reference gene primers served as the basis for estimated nucleated cell counts. Libraries were prepared by immunoSEQ multiplex PCR; TCRdb keeps only in-frame clonotypes and omits some of them. The V and J calls and clone size were taken over from that table, and D and trimming were inferred from the DNA. The sample lists 200,000 to 250,000 clones; around 84% were seen once. The CDR3 has 18 residues. The germline gives CDR1 LGHDT, CDR2 YNNKEL (reference sequence). Losses at the gene ends were 4 bases for V and 5 bases for J; bases not matched to a gene: 16.

This TCR derives from a woman aged 60-75 years who had recovered from COVID-19. Sequencing was carried out using peripheral blood. V is TRBV3-1 (or the pseudogene TRBV3-2) and J is TRBJ2-5, with 10 bases aligning to TRBD2. The CDR3 bases are TGTGCCAGCAGCCCTAATACTTATACTAGCGGGGCTATGGAGACCCAGTACTTC. This codes for CASSPNTYTSGAMETQYF.